The 28 T cell receptor beta chains reported below all come from one sample, sequenced in a study of shared clonotypes between healthy human individuals. Terminally differentiated effector memory CD45RA+ cells were excluded by CCR7 positive selection of CD45RO-negative cells. TCRdb's copy holds only in-frame clones and misses some; the assay was immunoSEQ multiplex PCR. The sample has roughly 2.1 million clones; about 93% are singletons. Sequencing was performed on naive CD8+ T cells from PBMCs. These receptors all stem from a man aged 18-30 years in good health. Some clones in this sample may be carry-over from other donors' samples.

The chain has TRBV7-6 and TRBJ1-2; D is ambiguous. Looked up from germline, CDR1 is SGHVS and CDR2 is FNYEAQ. CDR3 length equals 13 residues. The V end lost 5 bases, the J end lost 8 bases, and 15 bases lay between the germline ends. CDR3 sequence reads: CASSPIRSEGYTF. As DNA, the CDR3 is TGTGCCAGCAGCCCCATTAGGAGTGAAGGCTACACCTTC.

The gene calls are TRBV29-1 and TRBJ1-1, with D maybe TRBD1 (6 bases). The CDR3 has 14 residues. The V end was cut by 3 bases, the J end by 0 bases, with 11 bases between. CDR1 is SQVTM, CDR2 ANQGSEA, per germline. CDR3 sequence (DNA): TGCAGCGTTGATCCCCAGGGGTTGAACACTGAAGCTTTCTTT. Encoded protein: CSVDPQGLNTEAFF. The full variable domain, completed using reference TRBV29-1 and TRBJ1-1, is SAVISQKPSRDICQRGTSLTIQCQVDSQVTMMFWYRQQPGQSLTLIATANQGSEATYESGFVIDKFPISRPNLTFSTLTVSNMSPEDSSIYLCSVDPQGLNTEAFFGQGTRLTVV.

The gene calls are TRBV11-2 and TRBJ1-1; perhaps TRBD1 as D (6 bases). The CDR3 contains 16 residues. In germline, CDR1 is SGHAT, CDR2 FQNNGV. V was clipped by 0 bases and J by 8 bases, with 19 bases between them. This CDR3 reads CASSLEPLRGTGEAFF. The CDR3 DNA reads as TGTGCCAGCAGCTTAGAACCCCTAAGGGGGACGGGCGAAGCTTTCTTT.

The chain combines TRBV19 with TRBJ1-2; maybe TRBD1 (5 bases). The CDR3 has 16 amino acids. CDR1 is LNHDA, CDR2 SQIVND, per germline (reference sequence). V was cut by 3 bases and J by 0 bases, with 14 bases left in between. CDR3 nucleotide sequence: TGTGCCAGTAGTATCGTCTTGGGGGGGTCTAACTATGGCTACACCTTC. Protein sequence: CASSIVLGGSNYGYTF.

The chain has TRBV29-1 and TRBJ2-1, with D possibly TRBD2 on 6 matching bases. Looked up from germline, CDR1 is SQVTM and CDR2 is ANQGSEA. V was pared by 7 bases and J by 0 bases, with 13 bases between. This CDR3 comprises 14 residues. The CDR3 loop is CSARAGSSYNEQFF. The CDR3 DNA reads as TGCAGCGCCCGGGCGGGAAGCTCCTACAATGAGCAGTTCTTC.

The chain couples TRBV2 to TRBJ2-7, with D perhaps TRBD1 or TRBD2 (5 bases each). Looked up from germline, CDR1 is SNHLY and CDR2 is FYNNEI. V lost 6 bases, J lost 6 bases, and 24 bases lay in between. The CDR3 runs to 16 residues. CDR3 amino acids: CASRRYRESRDPEQYF. The CDR3 DNA is TGTGCCAGCAGAAGATATAGAGAAAGCAGGGACCCCGAGCAGTACTTC.

This chain connects TRBV7-2 to TRBJ2-1; no clear D. Trimming left V 1 base short and J 2 bases short, with 9 bases between. The germline CDR1 and CDR2 sequences are SGHTA and FQGNSA. The CDR3 contains 15 residues. The CDR3 nucleotides read TGTGCCAGCAGCTTAGGAGTAGGGCCCTACAATGAGCAGTTCTTC. Its protein product is CASSLGVGPYNEQFF.

The gene calls are TRBV11-2 and TRBJ2-3; 11 bases are shared with TRBD1. CDR1 and CDR2 (germline): SGHAT, FQNNGV. Losses at the gene ends were 2 bases for V and 4 bases for J; bases not matched to a gene: 5. The CDR3 is made up of 16 amino acids. The DNA of the CDR3 is TGTGCCAGCAGCTTAAGGGGACAGGGGGATTCAGATACGCAGTATTTT. Protein sequence: CASSLRGQGDSDTQYF.

The genes are TRBV4-2 and TRBJ1-1; TRBD1 aligns across 10 bases. In germline, CDR1 is LGHNA, CDR2 YNFKEQ. The CDR3 length is 16 residues. V trimming: 4 bases; J trimming: 7 bases; junction bases outside the gene matches: 12. As DNA, the CDR3 is TGTGCCAGCAGCCCTGCTTTAGGACAGGGGGAAATTGAAGCTTTCTTT. Translated: CASSPALGQGEIEAFF.

This clone was seen just once. The gene calls are TRBV9 and TRBJ1-1; D not certain. This CDR3 comprises 14 residues. Germline assignment: CDR1 SGDLS and CDR2 YYNGEE. V shed 0 bases and J shed 4 bases, with 10 bases lying between them. CDR3 in DNA: TGTGCCAGCAGCGTAGTCAAGGCTGCCACTGAAGCTTTCTTT. It is translated as CASSVVKAATEAFF.

CDR3: CASSMSGRKNEQFF. CDR3 DNA sequence: TGTGCCAGCAGCATGAGTGGGAGGAAAAATGAGCAGTTCTTC. The chain recombines TRBV28 with TRBJ2-1; weak D call: TRBD2 (6 bases). V gave up 6 bases and J gave up 7 bases, with 16 bases separating them. The CDR3 has 14 residues. Germline CDR1 reads MDHEN; CDR2 reads SYDVKM.

The genes are TRBV2 and TRBJ2-3, with D perhaps being TRBD1 or TRBD2 (5 bases each). The CDR3 runs to 16 residues. Germline CDR1 SNHLY, CDR2 FYNNEI. V gave up 6 bases and J gave up 6 bases, with 22 bases separating them. The CDR3, as DNA: TGTGCCAGCAGGACTCGGGGCGTTCCACCCTGGGATACGCAGTATTTT. Amino acid sequence: CASRTRGVPPWDTQYF.

The chain joins TRBV7-9 to TRBJ1-3; D not certain. Germline values: CDR1 SEHNR, CDR2 FQNEAQ (reference sequence). Trimming left V 4 bases short and J 4 bases short, with 14 bases between. The length of the CDR3 is 15 residues. The CDR3 region is CASSSQTSPGNTIYF. The CDR3 DNA sequence: TGTGCCAGCAGCTCACAGACTTCTCCGGGAAACACCATATATTTT.

V is TRBV6-6 and J is TRBJ2-1; 7 bases are shared with TRBD2. Germline lookup yields CDR1 MNHNY and CDR2 SVGAGI (reference sequence). The J segment lost 8 bases and the V segment lost 5 bases, leaving 15 bases of the junction unmatched. The CDR3 extends over 16 amino acids. The CDR3 DNA sequence: TGTGCCAGCAGTCCCTCGTCCAGCGGGATTAAAGATGAGCAGTTCTTC. This gives the protein CASSPSSSGIKDEQFF.

The chain joins TRBV4-3 to TRBJ1-1, with D possibly TRBD1 on 5 matching bases. Trimming removed 1 base from V and 1 base from J, with 10 bases in between. This CDR3 has 15 residues. Germline V CDR1 and CDR2: LGHNA, YSLEER. CDR3 nucleotides: TGCGCCAGCAGCCAAGTAGGCGGGGGGAACACTGAAGCTTTCTTT. It is translated as CASSQVGGGNTEAFF.

This chain joins TRBV28 and TRBJ1-1, with D tentatively TRBD1 (6 bases). Trimming shortened V by 7 bases and J by 8 bases, and 14 bases separated the two germline ends. The germline gives CDR1 MDHEN, CDR2 SYDVKM. This CDR3 has 12 amino acids. CDR3 in amino acids: CASTGLGTEAFF. In DNA, the CDR3 is TGTGCCAGCACCGGACTGGGGACAGAAGCTTTCTTT.

Details on this clone: The same CDR3 can be traced to other DNA sequences in this sample. This rearrangement joins TRBV5-4 to TRBJ1-4; D may be TRBD1 (5 bases). The CDR3 loop spans 14 amino acids. Trimming stripped 0 bases from V and 4 bases from J, with 7 bases between. Germline V gives CDR1 SGHNT, CDR2 YYREEE (reference sequence). CDR3 coding DNA: TGTGCCAGCAGCTTGGGGAGGGGTAATGAAAAACTGTTTTTT. It specifies CASSLGRGNEKLFF.

This chain connects TRBV12-5 to TRBJ1-1; D is ambiguous. Trimming shortened V by 4 bases and J by 1 base, and 13 bases separated the two germline ends. The CDR3 covers 15 residues. Germline V gives CDR1 LGHNT, CDR2 FRNRAP. CDR3 region: CASGYGGQPNTEAFF. CDR3 in DNA: TGTGCTAGTGGTTATGGTGGGCAGCCGAACACTGAAGCTTTCTTT.

V is TRBV27 and J is TRBJ2-7, with D possibly TRBD2 on 6 matching bases. V was shortened by 3 bases and J by 2 bases, with 11 bases between the two germline ends. This CDR3 is 14 amino acids long. From germline, CDR1 is MNHEY and CDR2 SMNVEV (reference sequence). The CDR3 nucleotides are TGTGCCAGCAGTTTTGTCCCGGGGGCCTACGAGCAGTACTTC. It translates to CASSFVPGAYEQYF.

The CDR3 spells CASTLGGRADTQYF. The CDR3 DNA reads as TGTGCCAGCACCCTAGGGGGGCGCGCAGATACGCAGTATTTT. This chain links TRBV7-3 with TRBJ2-3; D might be TRBD1 or TRBD2, each matching 6 bases. Looked up from germline, CDR1 is SGHTA and CDR2 is FQGTGA. The CDR3 loop spans 14 amino acids. Trimming took off 7 bases at V and 4 bases at J, with 15 bases between the two ends. The variable domain in full, with the rest retrieved from reference TRBV7-3 and TRBJ2-3, is GAGVSQTPSNKVTEKGKYVELRCDPISGHTALYWYRQSLGQGPEFLIYFQGTGAADDSGLPNDRFFAVRPEGSVSTLKIQRTERGDSAVYLCASTLGGRADTQYFGPGTRLTVL.

The V and J genes are TRBV7-9 and TRBJ1-3; D is ambiguous. CDR3 length equals 15 residues. Germline V gives CDR1 SEHNR, CDR2 FQNEAQ (reference sequence). Trimming took off 1 base at V and 7 bases at J, with 14 bases between the two ends. CDR3 residues: CASSLELAAANTIYF. Here the CDR3 DNA reads TGTGCCAGCAGCTTAGAATTAGCCGCGGCTAACACCATATATTTT.

The chain carries TRBV2 and TRBJ2-1; D is possibly TRBD1 or TRBD2 (5 bases each). V was trimmed by 7 bases and J by 3 bases, leaving 10 bases between them. This CDR3 has 13 residues. Germline values: CDR1 SNHLY, CDR2 FYNNEI. CDR3 protein: CASTGGSYNEQFF. CDR3 bases: TGTGCCAGCACTGGGGGAAGCTACAATGAGCAGTTCTTC.

The V gene is TRBV5-6, the J gene TRBJ1-1; the match to TRBD1 covers 9 bases. Germline CDR1 reads SGHDT; CDR2 reads YYEEEE. This CDR3 spans 12 amino acids. The V gene end was trimmed by 4 bases and the J gene end by 10 bases; junction bases not matched to a gene: 5. The DNA for the CDR3 is TGTGCCAGCAGCGGGGGGACAGGGAGAGCTTTCTTT. It specifies CASSGGTGRAFF.

In its sample, this clone was seen a few times. The V gene is TRBV10-1, the J gene TRBJ1-2, with TRBD1 as a possible D gene (6 bases). The germline V gene encodes CDR1 WNHNN and CDR2 SYGVQD (reference sequence). This CDR3 spans 17 amino acids. The V end was cut by 5 bases, the J end by 0 bases, with 19 bases between. The CDR3 region has the DNA TGCGCCAGCAGTCACGTACACAGGGAGGAAGCTAACTATGGCTACACCTTC. Its translation is CASSHVHREEANYGYTF.

V is TRBV27 and J is TRBJ2-2, with a tentative D call TRBD2 (5 bases). Germline CDR1 and CDR2: MNHEY and SMNVEV (reference sequence). The CDR3 extends over 16 amino acids. Trimming removed 4 bases from V and 5 bases from J, with 17 bases in between. The DNA for the CDR3 is TGTGCCAGCAGTTCGGTTGGGGTGGAGGTGACCGGGGAGCTGTTTTTT. Translated: CASSSVGVEVTGELFF.

This chain uses TRBV7-3 with TRBJ2-5; TRBD2 matches at 12 bases. The V gene end was trimmed by 6 bases and the J gene end by 2 bases; junction bases not matched to a gene: 4. The CDR3 is 15 amino acids. Germline CDR1 reads SGHTA; CDR2 reads FQGTGA. This chain's CDR3 is CASSRLAGEQETQYF. The CDR3 DNA is TGTGCCAGCAGTCGACTAGCGGGAGAACAAGAGACCCAGTACTTC.

This clone has just one count. V usage is TRBV4-1 and J usage is TRBJ2-1, with 10 positions matching TRBD2. The V and J ends lost 2 bases and 8 bases, in that order; junction bases with no gene match: 6. Germline loops: CDR1 MGHRA, CDR2 YSYEKL. The length of the CDR3 is 15 residues. This CDR3 is CASSQILAGGHEQFF. The CDR3 bases are TGCGCCAGCAGCCAAATATTAGCGGGAGGTCATGAGCAGTTCTTC.

This clone has a single count. The chain combines TRBV29-1 with TRBJ2-1; 9 nucleotides match TRBD2. V lost 1 base to trimming and J lost 7 bases; unmatched junction nucleotides: 8. Per the germline V gene, CDR1 is SQVTM and CDR2 is ANQGSEA. The CDR3 is 15 amino acids. The DNA of the CDR3 is TGCAGCGTTGAAGTACCGGGACTAGCCAGGAATGAGCAGTTCTTC. Its protein product is CSVEVPGLARNEQFF.